This T cell receptor (beta chain) was sequenced during a study of cytomegalovirus exposure and HLA in healthy donors. 13 Jbeta primers and 60 Vbeta primers were used for the PCR. Original data processing: Per a later analysis, the number of unique TCR beta chains was 75 million to 90 million, of which roughly 11 million were shared. Assay: immunoSEQ multiplex PCR; the TCRdb copy retains only in-frame clones and omits some. V, J and clone size are those of that table, while D and trimming were read from the DNA. The sample includes around 98,000 clones, 79% seen only once; the top ten take 3.8%. The CDR3 sequence is 13 residues long. Between the trimmed V and J ends, which lost 7 bases and 3 bases, there was a span of 10 bases. Per germline, CDR1 SQVTM and CDR2 ANQGSEA.

The material sequenced was PBMCs. This receptor was obtained from a woman aged 40 to 50 in good health and CMV-seronegative. The J gene is TRBJ2-6, the V gene TRBV29-1; the D is unclear. CDR3 amino acids: CSGRLSGANVLTF. CDR3 DNA: TGCAGCGGGCGACTTAGTGGGGCCAACGTCCTGACTTTC.